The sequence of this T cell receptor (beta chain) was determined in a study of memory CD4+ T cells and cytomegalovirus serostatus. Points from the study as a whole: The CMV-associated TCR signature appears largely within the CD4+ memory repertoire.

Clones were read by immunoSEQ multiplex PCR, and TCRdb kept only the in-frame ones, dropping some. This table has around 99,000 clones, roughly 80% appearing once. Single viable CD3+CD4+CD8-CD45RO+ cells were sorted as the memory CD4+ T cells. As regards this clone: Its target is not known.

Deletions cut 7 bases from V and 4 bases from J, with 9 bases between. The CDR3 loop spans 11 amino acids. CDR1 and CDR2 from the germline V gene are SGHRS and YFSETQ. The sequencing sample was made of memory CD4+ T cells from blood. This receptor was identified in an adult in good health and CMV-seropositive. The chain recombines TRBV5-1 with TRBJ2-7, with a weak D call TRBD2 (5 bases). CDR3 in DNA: TGCGCCAGCCGGACGGGGTACGAGCAGTACTTC. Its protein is CASRTGYEQYF.